These 5 T cell receptor beta chains share one sample of origin, sequenced in a study of blood T cell repertoires in COVID-19. The table came from immunoSEQ multiplex PCR; TCRdb's copy has only in-frame clones and leaves some out. The repertoire holds roughly 150,000 clones, with around 81% as singletons. The sequenced sample consisted of PBMCs or T cells enriched from blood (not recorded which). These TCRs come from a middle-aged woman who had recovered from COVID-19.

The chain carries TRBV5-3 and TRBJ1-3; 8 nucleotides agree with TRBD1. TRBV5-3 is an ORF; its function is uncertain. V dropped 4 bases and J dropped 0; count of bases not matched to a gene: 6. The CDR3 consists of 16 residues. In DNA, the CDR3 is TGTGCCAGAAGCCTTACAACAGGGGGCTCTGGAAACACCATATATTTT. Amino acid sequence: CARSLTTGGSGNTIYF.

This clone was counted once. This chain uses TRBV14 with TRBJ2-1; TRBD2 matches at 9 bases. The CDR3 runs to 16 residues. Trimming cost V 2 bases and J 7 bases; bases outside gene matches: 9. From germline, CDR1 is SGHDN and CDR2 FVKESK. The CDR3 here is CASSQSAGGPRNEQFF. CDR3 nucleotides: TGTGCCAGCAGCCAATCGGCGGGAGGGCCAAGGAATGAGCAGTTCTTC.

The chain has TRBV5-4 and TRBJ2-5, with TRBD1 as a possible D gene (8 bases). The CDR3 covers 17 residues. Germline CDR1 and CDR2: SGHNT and YYREEE (reference sequence). Trimming cost V 7 bases and J 2 bases, with 24 bases left between them. The CDR3 is CASGNRGGRRHQETQYF. The CDR3 DNA reads as TGTGCCAGCGGCAACAGGGGGGGGCGACGCCATCAAGAGACCCAGTACTTC.

This rearrangement joins TRBV7-9 to TRBJ1-6, with TRBD1 matching 9 bases. With 2 bases clipped from V and 4 bases from J, the junction kept 9 bases outside the gene matches. This CDR3 contains 18 residues. Germline V CDR1 and CDR2: SEHNR, FQNEAQ (reference sequence). Written as DNA, the CDR3 is TGTGCCAGCAGCTTACGGCAGGGACAGGGCTCGTATAATTCACCCCTCCACTTT. It yields the protein CASSLRQGQGSYNSPLHF. Together with reference TRBV7-9 and TRBJ1-6, the CDR3 gives the full variable domain: DTGVSQNPRHKITKRGQNVTFRCDPISEHNRLYWYRQTLGQGPEFLTYFQNEAQLEKSRLLSDRFSAERPKGSFSTLEIQRTEQGDSAMYLCASSLRQGQGSYNSPLHFGNGTRLTVT.

The gene calls are TRBV27 and TRBJ2-7, with 7 bases that match TRBD2. The ends lost 2 bases at V and 7 bases at J; junction bases unmatched: 8. Germline assignment: CDR1 MNHEY and CDR2 SMNVEV (reference sequence). The CDR3 is 14 amino acids. CDR3 DNA: TGTGCCAGCAGTTTAACGGCGGGAGCGGAAGAGCAGTACTTC. Translated, it gives CASSLTAGAEEQYF.